The rows below give T cell receptor beta chains drawn from one sample of a study of cytomegalovirus exposure and HLA in healthy donors. The protocol was immunoSEQ multiplex PCR, while the TCRdb copy is restricted to in-frame clones and leaves out a portion. The sample lists around 150,000 clones, around 80% occurring once. The sample taken for sequencing was PBMCs. The receptors were gathered from a man aged 25-40 years in good health and CMV-seropositive. Each CDR3 is given with its conserved first and last residue. D genes are given only for firm matches. The listing skips clone size in some rows; elsewhere it reads once, few, many or a size class.

clone_size d_call j_call v_call cdr3_nt cdr3_aa
NA TRBD2 TRBJ2-7 TRBV7-9 TGTGCCAGCAGCTCTTCTAGCGGGGCCTACGAGCAGTACTTC CASSSSSGAYEQYF
NA NA TRBJ1-2 TRBV7-9 TGTTCCAGCAGCTTAGTTACCCAGTATAGGAGTGGCTACACCTTC CSSSLVTQYRSGYTF
NA NA TRBJ2-2 TRBV7-8 TGTGCCAGCAGCTTAGACCAACTAGGAGTGAAGAGGGAGCTGTTTTTT CASSLDQLGVKRELFF
NA TRBD1 TRBJ2-3 TRBV11-3 TGTGCCAGCAGCGACAGGGCCACAGATACGCAGTATTTT CASSDRATDTQYF
NA TRBD1 TRBJ2-1 TRBV7-9 TGTGCCAGCAGCCCACGGACAGGGTATAGGGGTGAGCAGTTCTTC CASSPRTGYRGEQFF
NA NA TRBJ2-3 TRBV21-1 TGTGCCAGCGGGAGACTAGCGAAGACAGATACGCAGTATTTT CASGRLAKTDTQYF
NA TRBD1 TRBJ2-1 TRBV9 TGTGCCAGCAGCGTAGCAGGGGGCTTGAGTAATGAGCAGTTCTTC CASSVAGGLSNEQFF
NA TRBD2 TRBJ2-5 TRBV4-3 TGCGCCAGCAGCCAATCTAGCGGGGGGGTTGGGGAGACCCAGTACTTC CASSQSSGGVGETQYF
NA TRBD1 TRBJ1-2 TRBV19 TGTGCCAGTAGTATTGGAGGTAACAGGGGGTTCGCTGGCTACACCTTC CASSIGGNRGFAGYTF
NA TRBD2 TRBJ2-1 TRBV18 TGTGCCAGCTCACCTCCCCCGGGGGGCAATGAGCAGTTCTTC CASSPPPGGNEQFF
NA TRBD1 TRBJ2-7 TRBV11-3 TGTGCCAGGGGGCTCCGGGACAGGGGGCTTGAGCAGTACTTC CARGLRDRGLEQYF
NA NA TRBJ2-4 TRBV19 TGTGCCAGTAGTATTGGTTGGGGAGAGGAAAACATTCAGTACTTC CASSIGWGEENIQYF
NA NA TRBJ2-3 TRBV6-6 TGTGCCAGCAGAAAAGAGGGTCCAGATACGCAGTATTTT CASRKEGPDTQYF
few NA TRBJ2-3 TRBV7-2 TGTGCCAGCAGCCCCAGCCAGCGGGGCACAGATACGCAGTATTTT CASSPSQRGTDTQYF
NA NA TRBJ2-7 TRBV5-1 TGCGCCAGCAGCTTGGATACAGTTCAACGCTACGAGCAGTACTTC CASSLDTVQRYEQYF
NA TRBD2 TRBJ2-7 TRBV27 TGTGCCAGCAGTTTGATTAGCGGGAGCTGCGAGCAGTACTTC CASSLISGSCEQYF
NA NA TRBJ1-2 TRBV7-6 TGTGCCAGCAGCTTATGGGGAGACTATGGCTACACCTTC CASSLWGDYGYTF
NA TRBD1 TRBJ1-2 TRBV5-1 TGCGCCAGCAGCTTGGGGACAGGGATGTATGGCTACACCTTC CASSLGTGMYGYTF
NA TRBD2 TRBJ2-1 TRBV11-2 TGTGCCAGCAGCTCAAGAGGGAGCGGGAGGGTCAATGAGCAGTTCTTC CASSSRGSGRVNEQFF
NA TRBD2 TRBJ2-3 TRBV6-4 TGTGCCAGCAGTGACTTGGCGGGAGGAGGAACAGATACGCAGTATTTT CASSDLAGGGTDTQYF
NA NA TRBJ1-1 TRBV7-2 TGTGCCAGCAGCTTAGTCCGCACTGAAGCTTTCTTT CASSLVRTEAFF
NA TRBD1 TRBJ1-6 TRBV7-9 TGTGCCAGCAGCGGACAGGGGGATTCACCCCTCCACTTT CASSGQGDSPLHF
once NA TRBJ1-2 TRBV7-9 TGTGCCAGCAGCGCTTCGGGTCGAGCGGTTTCTAACTATGGCTACACCTTC CASSASGRAVSNYGYTF
NA TRBD1 TRBJ1-6 TRBV14 TGTGCCAGCAGCCAAGATCTGACAGGGTTCCCATATAATTCACCCCTCCACTTT CASSQDLTGFPYNSPLHF
NA NA TRBJ1-2 TRBV13 TGTGCCAGCAGCCGCCGCGGCAGTACCTATGGCTACACCTTC CASSRRGSTYGYTF
NA NA TRBJ1-4 TRBV6-5 TGTGCCAGCAGTTACTCGCCCGGGGAAAAACTGTTTTTT CASSYSPGEKLFF
NA TRBD2 TRBJ2-1 TRBV19 TGTGCCAGTAGTAGCGGGAGGGCTTCCTACAATGAGCAGTTCTTC CASSSGRASYNEQFF
NA TRBD2 TRBJ2-1 TRBV4-2 TGTGCCAGCAGCCAAGACCCTAGCGGGAGTCCCGACAATGAGCAGTTCTTC CASSQDPSGSPDNEQFF
NA TRBD1 TRBJ2-3 TRBV27 TGTGCCAGCAGTTCCCCGACAGGGGATTACACAGATACGCAGTATTTT CASSSPTGDYTDTQYF
NA TRBD2 TRBJ2-1 TRBV19 TGTGCCAGTAGTATGCCGGGGGGACTAGCGGCCTATCTTGGGCCCTACAATGAGCAGTTCTTC CASSMPGGLAAYLGPYNEQFF
NA TRBD2 TRBJ2-7 TRBV28 TGTGCCACCAGTAGTAGCGGGGGGACCTACGAGCAGTACTTC CATSSSGGTYEQYF
once NA TRBJ2-2 TRBV25-1 TGCGCCAGCAGTGAATGGACAGCGAACACCGGGGAGCTGTTTTTT CASSEWTANTGELFF
few TRBD2 TRBJ2-5 TRBV9 TGTGCCAGCAGCGTAGAAGCGGGAGGTTCATGGGAGACCCAGTACTTC CASSVEAGGSWETQYF
NA TRBD1 TRBJ1-5 TRBV7-8 TGTGCCAGCAGCTTGGGGGGACAGGGTTATAGCAATCAGCCCCAGCATTTT CASSLGGQGYSNQPQHF
once NA TRBJ1-1 TRBV15 TGTGCCACCAGCAGTTTTGCCCAGGGTGAAGCTTTCTTT CATSSFAQGEAFF
NA NA TRBJ1-2 TRBV27 TGTGCCAGCAGCTGGACAGCCAACTATGGCTACACCTTC CASSWTANYGYTF
NA TRBD2 TRBJ2-4 TRBV4-1 TGCGCCAGCAGCCAAGAGGTAGCGGGGATCGCCAAAAACATTCAGTACTTC CASSQEVAGIAKNIQYF
NA NA TRBJ1-4 TRBV5-6 TGTGCCAGCAGCTTGTACAGCGGGGGAGCTAATGAAAAACTGTTTTTT CASSLYSGGANEKLFF
NA TRBD2 TRBJ2-5 TRBV18 TGTGCCAGCTCACCGGGACTAGCGGGAGTAGAGACCCAGTACTTC CASSPGLAGVETQYF
NA TRBD2 TRBJ2-7 TRBV27 TGTGCCAGCCGACTAGCGCATAACTACGAGCAGTACTTC CASRLAHNYEQYF
NA NA TRBJ2-3 TRBV2 TGTGCCAGCAGTGTTCCGAGGCCCGCAGATACGCAGTATTTT CASSVPRPADTQYF
NA TRBD1 TRBJ2-6 TRBV19 TGTGCCAGTACCCAGGGGGCATCTGGGGCCAACGTCCTGACTTTC CASTQGASGANVLTF
NA NA TRBJ1-3 TRBV5-1 TGCGCCAGCAGCTTGGGCCTCTCGAGCTCTGGAAACACCATATATTTT CASSLGLSSSGNTIYF
NA NA TRBJ1-6 TRBV6-6 TGTGCCAGCAGTTTGAGGCGGGATTCACCCCTCCACTTT CASSLRRDSPLHF
NA NA TRBJ2-3 TRBV9 TGTGCCAGCAGCGTAATGGGGGAGGAGGATACGCAGTATTTT CASSVMGEEDTQYF
NA NA TRBJ1-1 TRBV9 TGTGCCAGCAGCCCGAGGGGGAGGGGGGGCCGGGCTGAAGCTTTCTTT CASSPRGRGGRAEAFF